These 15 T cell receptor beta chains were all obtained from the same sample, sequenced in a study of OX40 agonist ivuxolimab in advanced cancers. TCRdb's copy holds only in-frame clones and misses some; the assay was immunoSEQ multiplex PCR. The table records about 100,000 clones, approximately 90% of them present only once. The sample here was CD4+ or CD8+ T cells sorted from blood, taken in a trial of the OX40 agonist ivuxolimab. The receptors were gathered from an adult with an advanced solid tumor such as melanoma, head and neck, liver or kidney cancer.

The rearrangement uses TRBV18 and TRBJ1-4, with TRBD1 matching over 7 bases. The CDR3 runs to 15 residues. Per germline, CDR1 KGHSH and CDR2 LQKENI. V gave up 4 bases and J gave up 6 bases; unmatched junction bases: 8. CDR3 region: CASSLGQARDEKLFF. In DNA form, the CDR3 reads TGTGCCAGCTCACTTGGACAGGCTCGTGATGAAAAACTGTTTTTT.

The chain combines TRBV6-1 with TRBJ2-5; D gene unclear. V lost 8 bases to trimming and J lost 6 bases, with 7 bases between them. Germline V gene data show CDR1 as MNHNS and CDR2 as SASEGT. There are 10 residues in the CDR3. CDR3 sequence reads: CASAAQTQYF. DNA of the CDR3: TGTGCCAGCGCCGCCCAGACCCAGTACTTC.

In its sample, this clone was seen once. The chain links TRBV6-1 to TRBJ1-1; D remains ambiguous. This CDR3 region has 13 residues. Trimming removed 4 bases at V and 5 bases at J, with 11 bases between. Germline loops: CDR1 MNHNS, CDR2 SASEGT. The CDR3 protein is CASSGTEATEAFF. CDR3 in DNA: TGTGCCAGCAGTGGGACGGAGGCTACTGAAGCTTTCTTT.

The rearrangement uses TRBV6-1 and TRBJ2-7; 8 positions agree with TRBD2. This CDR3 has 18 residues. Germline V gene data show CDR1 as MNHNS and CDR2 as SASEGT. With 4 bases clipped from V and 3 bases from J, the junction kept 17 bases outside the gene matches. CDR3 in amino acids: CASSGGPISGAQDYEQYF. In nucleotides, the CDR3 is TGTGCCAGCAGTGGGGGGCCAATTAGCGGGGCCCAAGACTACGAGCAGTACTTC.

CDR3 loop: CASSPRMRSGANVLTF. The CDR3, as DNA: TGTGCCAGCAGCCCCAGGATGCGTTCTGGGGCCAACGTCCTGACTTTC. J is TRBJ2-6 and V is TRBV11-2; D remains ambiguous. The CDR3 consists of 16 residues. Germline assignment: CDR1 SGHAT and CDR2 FQNNGV. V lost 5 bases and J 1 base, leaving 12 bases between the germline ends.

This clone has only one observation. DNA of the CDR3: TGTGCCAGCTCTCCATCGGGCAATCAGCCCCAGCATTTT. Residues: CASSPSGNQPQHF. The chain recombines TRBV18 with TRBJ1-5; D is undetermined. Trimming took 6 bases from V and 2 from J, leaving 8 bases between them. The CDR3 is 13 residues long. Germline CDR1 and CDR2: KGHSH and LQKENI.

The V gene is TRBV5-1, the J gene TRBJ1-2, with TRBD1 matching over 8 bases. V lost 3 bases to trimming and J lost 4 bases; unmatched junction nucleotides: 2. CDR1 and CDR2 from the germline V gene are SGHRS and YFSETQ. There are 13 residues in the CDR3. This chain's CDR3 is CASSSGQGYGYTF. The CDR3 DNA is TGCGCCAGCAGCTCCGGACAGGGCTATGGCTACACCTTC.

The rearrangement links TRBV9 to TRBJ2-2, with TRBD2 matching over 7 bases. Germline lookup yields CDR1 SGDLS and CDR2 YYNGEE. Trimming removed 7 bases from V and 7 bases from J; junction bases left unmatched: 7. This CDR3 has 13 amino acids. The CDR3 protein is CASGGSGGGELFF. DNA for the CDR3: TGTGCCAGCGGAGGATCGGGAGGCGGGGAGCTGTTTTTT.

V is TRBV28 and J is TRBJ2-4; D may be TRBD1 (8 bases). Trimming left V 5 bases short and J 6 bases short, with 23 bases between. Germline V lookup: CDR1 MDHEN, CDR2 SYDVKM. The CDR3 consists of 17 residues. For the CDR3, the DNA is TGTGCCAGCAGTCCGCTTTTACAGGGGGGGGTAGGAAACATTCAGTACTTC. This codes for CASSPLLQGGVGNIQYF.

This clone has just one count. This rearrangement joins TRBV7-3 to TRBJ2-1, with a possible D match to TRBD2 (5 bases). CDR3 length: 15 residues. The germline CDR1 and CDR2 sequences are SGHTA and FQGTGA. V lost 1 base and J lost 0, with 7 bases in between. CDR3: CASSLSGLSYNEQFF. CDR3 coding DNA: TGTGCCAGCAGCTTAAGCGGGCTCTCCTACAATGAGCAGTTCTTC.

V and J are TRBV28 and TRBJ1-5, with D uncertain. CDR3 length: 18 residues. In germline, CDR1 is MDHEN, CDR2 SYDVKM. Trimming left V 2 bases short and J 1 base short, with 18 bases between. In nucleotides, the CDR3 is TGTGCCAGCAGTTTAAGGGAGTGGGCTAGATCAAGCAATCAGCCCCAGCATTTT. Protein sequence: CASSLREWARSSNQPQHF.

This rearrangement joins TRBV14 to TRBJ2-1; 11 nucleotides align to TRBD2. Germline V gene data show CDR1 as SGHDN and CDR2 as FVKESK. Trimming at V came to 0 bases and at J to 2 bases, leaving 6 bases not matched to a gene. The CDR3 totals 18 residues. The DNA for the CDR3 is TGTGCCAGCAGCCAAGAGCTACTAGCGGGAGTTACCTACAATGAGCAGTTCTTC. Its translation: CASSQELLAGVTYNEQFF.

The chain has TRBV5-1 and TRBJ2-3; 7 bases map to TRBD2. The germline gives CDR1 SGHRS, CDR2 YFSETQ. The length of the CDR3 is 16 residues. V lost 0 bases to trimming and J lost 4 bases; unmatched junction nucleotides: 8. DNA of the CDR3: TGCGCCAGCAGCTTGGGCCTAGCGGTACCCCCAGATACGCAGTATTTT. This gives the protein CASSLGLAVPPDTQYF.

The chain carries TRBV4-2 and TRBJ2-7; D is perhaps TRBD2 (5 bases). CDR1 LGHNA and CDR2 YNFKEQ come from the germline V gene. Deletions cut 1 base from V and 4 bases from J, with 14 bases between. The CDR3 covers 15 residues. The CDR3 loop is CASSQGVGSWYEQYF. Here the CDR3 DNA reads TGTGCCAGCAGCCAAGGAGTGGGGAGTTGGTACGAGCAGTACTTC.

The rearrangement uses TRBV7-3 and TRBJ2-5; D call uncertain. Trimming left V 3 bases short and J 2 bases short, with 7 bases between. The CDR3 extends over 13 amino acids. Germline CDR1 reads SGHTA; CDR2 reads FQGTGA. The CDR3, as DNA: TGTGCCAGCAGCTTGGGCAGACAAGAGACCCAGTACTTC. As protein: CASSLGRQETQYF.